This is a list of T cell receptor beta chains from one sample in a study of shared clonotypes between healthy human individuals. Assay used: immunoSEQ multiplex PCR; TCRdb lists only in-frame clones, some missing. Of about 2 million clones listed, less than 95% are singletons. The sequenced sample consisted of naive CD8+ T cells sorted from blood. These receptors were taken from a man younger than 35 in good health. The CDR3 runs from the conserved cysteine through the conserved F or W. Fields, in order: D gene, CDR3 length, J gene, clone size, V gene, CDR3 DNA, CDR3 protein. The D gene is left open where the match is weak. The size entry is marked missing in some rows and otherwise reads once, few, many or a size class.

>-|12|TRBJ1-2|few|TRBV6-5
TGTGCCAGCAGTGGTCCCGACTATGGCTACACCTTC
CASSGPDYGYTF
>-|16|TRBJ2-7|-|TRBV13
TGTGCCAGCAGCTTAGGCCTATGGGGGAACCCTTACGAGCAGTACTTC
CASSLGLWGNPYEQYF
>TRBD1|17|TRBJ2-6|-|TRBV27
TGTGCCAGCAGCTCCGGACAGGGGGACTCTGGGGCCAACGTCCTGACTTTC
CASSSGQGDSGANVLTF
>-|16|TRBJ2-5|once|TRBV4-1
TGCGCCAGCAGCCAAGATGGGATCGTCGGTAGCGAGACCCAGTACTTC
CASSQDGIVGSETQYF
>-|16|TRBJ1-1|-|TRBV9
TGTGCCAGCAGCCCTCAAAGGAGGGGCCAATTTGCTGAAGCTTTCTTT
CASSPQRRGQFAEAFF
>-|15|TRBJ1-1|-|TRBV13
TGTGCCAGCAGCTTAGCGGCGGGAATGAACACTGAAGCTTTCTTT
CASSLAAGMNTEAFF
>-|14|TRBJ2-3|-|TRBV18
TGTGCCAGCTCCCAACTAGGGAGCACAGATACGCAGTATTTT
CASSQLGSTDTQYF
>-|13|TRBJ2-2|-|TRBV27
TGTGCCAGCAGTTTATCTAGGACCGGGGAGCTGTTTTTT
CASSLSRTGELFF
>TRBD1|15|TRBJ1-5|-|TRBV19
TGTGCCAGTACCCCGGGACAGGGGGGAGGACAGCCCCAGCATTTT
CASTPGQGGGQPQHF
>-|13|TRBJ2-7|-|TRBV7-9
TGTGCCAGCAGCTTAGCGCTGGTCGACGAGCAGTACTTC
CASSLALVDEQYF
>-|12|TRBJ1-3|-|TRBV9
TGTGCCAGCAGCGCTGACGAGCCCACCATATATTTT
CASSADEPTIYF
>TRBD1|17|TRBJ2-1|-|TRBV5-4
TGTGCCAGCAGCTTACGAAGGACAGGGGGGTCCTACAATGAGCAGTTCTTC
CASSLRRTGGSYNEQFF
>-|13|TRBJ2-7|-|TRBV27
TGTGCCAGCAGTTTGGACTCCTCCTACGAGCAGTACTTC
CASSLDSSYEQYF
>-|17|TRBJ1-1|-|TRBV11-2
TGTGCCAGCAGCTTGGGACCAGGGATAGGAGCCAGAACTGAAGCTTTCTTT
CASSLGPGIGARTEAFF
>-|14|TRBJ1-2|-|TRBV9
TGTGCCAGCAGCGATCAGTTTTCTAACTATGGCTACACCTTC
CASSDQFSNYGYTF
>-|18|TRBJ2-6|-|TRBV5-6
TGTGCCAGCAGCTTGACTGGGGAATTCAGATCTGGGGCCAACGTCCTGACTTTC
CASSLTGEFRSGANVLTF
>TRBD2|13|TRBJ2-5|-|TRBV7-8
TGTGCCAGCAGCTCCCCTAGCGGGGAGACCCAGTACTTC
CASSSPSGETQYF
>-|14|TRBJ2-7|-|TRBV4-1
TGCGCCAGCAGCCAAGGGTATGGATTATACGAGCAGTACTTC
CASSQGYGLYEQYF
>TRBD1|15|TRBJ1-3|-|TRBV18
TGTGCCAGCTCATCGCCGGGACAGGGGATATACACCATATATTTT
CASSSPGQGIYTIYF
>TRBD2|13|TRBJ2-1|-|TRBV10-1
TGCGCCAGAGCGGGGTGTACCTACAATGAGCAGTTCTTC
CARAGCTYNEQFF
>-|13|TRBJ2-7|-|TRBV5-5
TGTGCCAGCAGCTTGGGACTTATGTACGAGCAGTACTTC
CASSLGLMYEQYF
>TRBD2|17|TRBJ2-5|-|TRBV13
TGTGCCAGCAGCTTAGGGGCAGCGGGGCAATACCAAGAGACCCAGTACTTC
CASSLGAAGQYQETQYF
>TRBD1|14|TRBJ2-7|-|TRBV7-6
TGTGCCAGCAGCTTAGCCTACAGGGGCTACGAGCAGTACTTC
CASSLAYRGYEQYF
>TRBD2|15|TRBJ2-3|-|TRBV27
TGTGCCAGCAGTCCGGGGACTAGCGGCACAGATACGCAGTATTTT
CASSPGTSGTDTQYF
>-|14|TRBJ2-5|-|TRBV7-6
TGTGCCAGCAGCTTCGGACAGCGCCAAGAGACCCAGTACTTC
CASSFGQRQETQYF
>-|17|TRBJ2-7|-|TRBV11-2
TGTGCCAGCAGCTTAGATCCCGACAGGGGAGGGTACTACGAGCAGTACTTC
CASSLDPDRGGYYEQYF
>-|14|TRBJ1-1|-|TRBV4-1
TGCGCCAGCAGCCAAGATCAGAGGCACGAGGAAGCTTTCTTT
CASSQDQRHEEAFF
>TRBD1|15|TRBJ2-7|-|TRBV4-1
TGCGCCAGCAGCCAGGACAGGGGTAGGGGGGGCGAGCAGTACTTC
CASSQDRGRGGEQYF
>-|12|TRBJ2-7|-|TRBV2
TGTGCCAGCAGTGGTACCTCATACGAGCAGTACTTC
CASSGTSYEQYF